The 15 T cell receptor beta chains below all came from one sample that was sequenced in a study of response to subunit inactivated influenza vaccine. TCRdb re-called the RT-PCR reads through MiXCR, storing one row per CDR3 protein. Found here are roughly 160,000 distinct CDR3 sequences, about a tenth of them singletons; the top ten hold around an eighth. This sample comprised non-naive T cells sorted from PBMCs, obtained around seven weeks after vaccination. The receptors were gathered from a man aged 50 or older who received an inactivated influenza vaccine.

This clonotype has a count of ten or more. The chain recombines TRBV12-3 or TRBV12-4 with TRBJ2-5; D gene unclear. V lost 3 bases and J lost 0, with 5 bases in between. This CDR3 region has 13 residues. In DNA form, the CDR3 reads TGTGCCAGCAGTTTGGGATACCAAGAGACCCAGTACTTC. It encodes CASSLGYQETQYF.

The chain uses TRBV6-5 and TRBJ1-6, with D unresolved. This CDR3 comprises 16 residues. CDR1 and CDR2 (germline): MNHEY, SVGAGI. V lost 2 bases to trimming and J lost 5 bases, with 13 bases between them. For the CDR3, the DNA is TGTGCCAGCAGTTACACCGAGCGTGGGAATAATTCACCCCTCCACTTT. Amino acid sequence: CASSYTERGNNSPLHF.

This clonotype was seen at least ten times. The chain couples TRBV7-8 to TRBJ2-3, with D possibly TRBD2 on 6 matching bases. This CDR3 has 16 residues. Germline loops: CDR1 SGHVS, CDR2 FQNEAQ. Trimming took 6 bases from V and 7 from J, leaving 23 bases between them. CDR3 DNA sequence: TGTGCCAGCAGGCGCTTGACTAGTGAGAGGTTGAATACGCAGTATTTT. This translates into CASRRLTSERLNTQYF. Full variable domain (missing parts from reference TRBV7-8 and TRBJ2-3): GAGVSQSPRYKVAKRGQDVALRCDPISGHVSLFWYQQALGQGPEFLTYFQNEAQLDKSGLPSDRFFAERPEGSVSTLKIQRTQQEDSAVYLCASRRLTSERLNTQYFGPGTRLTVL.

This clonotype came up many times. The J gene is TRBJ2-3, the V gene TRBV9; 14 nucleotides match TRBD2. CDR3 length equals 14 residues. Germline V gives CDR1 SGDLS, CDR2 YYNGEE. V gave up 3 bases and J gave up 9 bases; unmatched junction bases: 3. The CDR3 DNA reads TGTGCCAGCAGCGAGACTAGCGGGGGGGCCACGCAGTATTTT. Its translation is CASSETSGGATQYF.

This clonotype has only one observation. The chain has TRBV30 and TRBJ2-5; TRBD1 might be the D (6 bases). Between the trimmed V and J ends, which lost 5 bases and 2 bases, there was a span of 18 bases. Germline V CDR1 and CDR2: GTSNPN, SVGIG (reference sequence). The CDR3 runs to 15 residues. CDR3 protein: CAWAQGAGAQETQYF. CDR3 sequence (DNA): TGTGCCTGGGCCCAAGGGGCAGGGGCGCAAGAGACCCAGTACTTC.

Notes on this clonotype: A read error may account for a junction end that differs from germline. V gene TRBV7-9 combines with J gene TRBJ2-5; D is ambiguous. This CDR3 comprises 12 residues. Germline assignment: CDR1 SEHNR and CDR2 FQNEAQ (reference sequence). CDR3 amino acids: CSSSQNQETQYF. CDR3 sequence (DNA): TGTTCCAGCAGCCAGAATCAAGAGACCCAGTACTTC.

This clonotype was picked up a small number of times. As DNA, the CDR3 is TGTGCCAGCAGCTTGCTACTAAGCGGGGGACGAGAGACCCAGTACTTC. This translates into CASSLLLSGGRETQYF. V usage is TRBV5-5 and J usage is TRBJ2-5; 8 bases are shared with TRBD2. Trimming cost V 1 base and J 4 bases; bases outside gene matches: 9. The CDR3 contains 16 residues. CDR1 SGHKS and CDR2 YYEKEE come from the germline V gene (reference sequence).

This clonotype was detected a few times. In DNA form, the CDR3 reads TGCAGTGCAACCCGACAGGGAAACACTGAAGCTTTCTTT. Translated: CSATRQGNTEAFF. This sequence joins TRBV20-1 and TRBJ1-1; 7 nucleotides match TRBD1. The CDR3 covers 13 residues. J was trimmed by 2 bases and V by 6 bases; bases with no gene match: 6. CDR1 and CDR2 from the germline V gene are DFQATT and SNEGSKA (reference sequence).

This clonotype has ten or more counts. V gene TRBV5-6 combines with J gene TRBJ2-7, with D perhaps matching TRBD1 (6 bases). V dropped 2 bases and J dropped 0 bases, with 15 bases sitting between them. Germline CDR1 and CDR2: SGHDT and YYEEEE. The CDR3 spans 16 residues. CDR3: CASSLQRDTHSYEQYF. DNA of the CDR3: TGTGCCAGCAGCTTACAACGGGACACCCACTCCTACGAGCAGTACTTC.

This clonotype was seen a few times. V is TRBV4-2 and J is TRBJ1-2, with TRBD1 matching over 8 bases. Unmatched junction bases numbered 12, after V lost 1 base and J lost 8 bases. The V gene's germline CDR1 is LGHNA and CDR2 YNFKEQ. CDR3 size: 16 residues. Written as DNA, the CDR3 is TGTGCCAGCAGCCAAGTCTCGGGACAGGCACAGGGAGGCTACACCTTC. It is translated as CASSQVSGQAQGGYTF.

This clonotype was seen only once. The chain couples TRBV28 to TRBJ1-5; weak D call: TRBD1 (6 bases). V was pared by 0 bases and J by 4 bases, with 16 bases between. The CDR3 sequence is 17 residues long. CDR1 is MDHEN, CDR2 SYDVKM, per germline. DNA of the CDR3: TGTGCCAGCAGTTTATGGGACATGGGGGGCTGGAATCAGCCCCAGCATTTT. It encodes CASSLWDMGGWNQPQHF.

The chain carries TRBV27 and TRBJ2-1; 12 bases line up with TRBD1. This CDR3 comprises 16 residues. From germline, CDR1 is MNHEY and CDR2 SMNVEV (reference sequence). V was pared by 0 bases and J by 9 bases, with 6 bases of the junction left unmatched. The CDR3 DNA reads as TGTGCCAGCAGTTTATCGGGGACAGGGGGCGCCGGTGAGCAGTTCTTC. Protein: CASSLSGTGGAGEQFF.

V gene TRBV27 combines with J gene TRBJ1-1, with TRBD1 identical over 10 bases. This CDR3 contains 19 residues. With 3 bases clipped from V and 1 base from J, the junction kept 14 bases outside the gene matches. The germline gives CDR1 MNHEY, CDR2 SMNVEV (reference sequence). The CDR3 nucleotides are TGTGCCAGCAGTTTCCGTCGACCGGGACAGGGGTCTTCGAACACTGAAGCTTTCTTT. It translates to CASSFRRPGQGSSNTEAFF.

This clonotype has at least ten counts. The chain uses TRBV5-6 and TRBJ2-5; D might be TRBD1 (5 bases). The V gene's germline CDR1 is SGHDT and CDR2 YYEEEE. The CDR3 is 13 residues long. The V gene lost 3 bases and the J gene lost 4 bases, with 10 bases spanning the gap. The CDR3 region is CASSSRTRETQYF. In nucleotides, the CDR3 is TGTGCCAGCAGCTCGAGGACACGAGAGACCCAGTACTTC.

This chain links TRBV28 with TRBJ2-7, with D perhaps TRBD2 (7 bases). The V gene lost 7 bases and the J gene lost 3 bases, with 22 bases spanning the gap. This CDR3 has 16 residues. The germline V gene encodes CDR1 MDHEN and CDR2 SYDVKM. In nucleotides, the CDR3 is TGTGCCAGCACCCCTGGGGGGGCTAGCGGACTCTACGAGCAGTACTTC. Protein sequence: CASTPGGASGLYEQYF.